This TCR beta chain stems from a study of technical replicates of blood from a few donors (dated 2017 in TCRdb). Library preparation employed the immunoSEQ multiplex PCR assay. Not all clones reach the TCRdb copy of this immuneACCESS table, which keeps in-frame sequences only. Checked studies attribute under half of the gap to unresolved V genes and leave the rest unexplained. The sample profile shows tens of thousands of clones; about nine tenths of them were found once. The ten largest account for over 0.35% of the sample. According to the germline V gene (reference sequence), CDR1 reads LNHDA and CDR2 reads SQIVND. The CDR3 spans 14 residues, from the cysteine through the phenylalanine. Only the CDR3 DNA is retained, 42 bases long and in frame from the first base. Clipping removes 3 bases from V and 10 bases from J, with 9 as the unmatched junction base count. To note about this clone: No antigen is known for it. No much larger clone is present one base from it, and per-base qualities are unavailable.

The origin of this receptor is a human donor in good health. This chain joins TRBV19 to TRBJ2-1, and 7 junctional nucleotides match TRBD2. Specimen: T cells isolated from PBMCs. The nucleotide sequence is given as TGTGCCAGTAGTATCAGGGACTATGCCGTGGAGCAGTTCTTC. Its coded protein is CASSIRDYAVEQFF.